This is a list of T cell receptor beta chains from one sample in a study of blood T cell repertoires in COVID-19. Sequenced by immunoSEQ multiplex PCR; TCRdb stores in-frame clones only, minus some. The sample records 100,000 to 150,000 clones, around 87% being singletons. The sample consisted of peripheral blood. The receptor source for this set is a man aged 70-80 years with active COVID-19. Both conserved end residues are part of each CDR3. A D gene is named only where the DNA matches it firmly. Clone size is stated in some rows and not others, as once, few, many or a class when expanded.

j_gene	d_gene	v_gene	len	abundance	CDR3aa	CDR3nt
TRBJ2-3	TRBD2	TRBV27	16	-	CASSFGSGRATDTQYF	TGTGCCAGCAGTTTCGGTAGCGGGAGGGCCACAGATACGCAGTATTTT
TRBJ2-3	-	TRBV27	13	-	CASSLTDRDTQYF	TGTGCCAGCAGTCTCACCGACAGAGATACGCAGTATTTT
TRBJ2-2	-	TRBV5-6	12	-	CASSPGAGELFF	TGTGCCAGCAGCCCCGGGGCCGGGGAGCTGTTTTTT
TRBJ2-7	-	TRBV5-4	15	-	CASSQDSRNPYEQYF	TGTGCCAGCAGCCAAGACAGTAGGAACCCCTACGAGCAGTACTTC
TRBJ2-7	-	TRBV5-4	14	-	CASSLDRATYEQYF	TGTGCCAGCAGCTTGGACAGGGCGACCTACGAGCAGTACTTC
TRBJ2-1	TRBD2	TRBV29-1	17	-	CSVAGTSGSEPYNEQFF	TGCAGCGTTGCCGGGACTAGCGGGAGCGAACCCTACAATGAGCAGTTCTTC
TRBJ2-1	-	TRBV7-7	15	few	CASSTQTGKHRKQFF	TGTGCCAGCAGCACTCAGACGGGAAAACATAGGAAACAGTTCTTC
TRBJ1-1	-	TRBV4-3	14	-	CASSQGGGGTEAFF	TGCGCCAGCAGCCAGGGGGGTGGGGGCACTGAAGCTTTCTTT
TRBJ2-7	TRBD2	TRBV27	16	-	CASSYPRLAGVYEQYF	TGTGCCAGCAGTTACCCTCGACTAGCGGGAGTTTACGAGCAGTACTTC
TRBJ2-3	TRBD2	TRBV7-3	14	-	CASSLSGRRDTQYF	TGTGCCAGCAGCTTAAGCGGGAGAAGAGATACGCAGTATTTT
TRBJ2-5	TRBD1	TRBV5-4	16	-	CASRRDRRNPEETQYF	TGTGCCAGCAGGCGGGACAGGCGAAATCCAGAAGAGACCCAGTACTTC
TRBJ2-7	-	TRBV28	14	-	CASSRPGATYEQYF	TGTGCCAGCAGTCGACCAGGGGCAACCTACGAGCAGTACTTC
TRBJ1-1	TRBD1	TRBV9	13	many	CASSAAEGQKAFF	TGTGCCAGCAGCGCCGCTGAGGGACAGAAAGCTTTCTTT
TRBJ2-1	TRBD2	TRBV9	17	-	CASSVGSGTSGNGEQFF	TGTGCCAGCAGCGTAGGATCAGGGACTAGCGGGAATGGTGAGCAGTTCTTC
TRBJ1-1	-	TRBV24-1	15	once	CATSDSDSSNTEAFF	TGTGCCACCAGTGATTCGGACAGTTCTAACACTGAAGCTTTCTTT
TRBJ1-5	TRBD1	TRBV19	19	once	CASSIGLSKGTVSNQPQHF	TGTGCCAGTAGTATAGGTCTATCCAAAGGGACAGTTAGCAATCAGCCCCAGCATTTT
TRBJ1-1	-	TRBV3-1/TRBV3-2	14	-	CASSQRSGDTEAFF	TGTGCCAGCAGCCAAAGATCCGGGGACACTGAAGCTTTCTTT
TRBJ2-7	TRBD2	TRBV6-5	15	-	CASRLGRAGTYEQYF	TGTGCCAGCAGGCTTGGGAGGGCAGGGACCTACGAGCAGTACTTC
TRBJ1-2	-	TRBV19	15	-	CASSIGGQGNYGYTF	TGTGCCAGTAGTATTGGGGGCCAGGGGAACTATGGCTACACCTTC
TRBJ2-7	-	TRBV5-1	16	-	CASSIGPGTLAYEQYF	TGCGCCAGCAGCATAGGACCCGGGACACTCGCCTACGAGCAGTACTTC
TRBJ2-1	TRBD1	TRBV29-1	12	-	CSADRGVNEQFF	TGCAGCGCGGACAGGGGTGTGAATGAGCAGTTCTTC
TRBJ2-5	-	TRBV5-4	14	-	CASSPARREETQYF	TGTGCCAGCAGCCCGGCCCGGAGGGAAGAGACCCAGTACTTC
TRBJ2-7	-	TRBV5-1	16	-	CASSLATGWGSYEQYF	TGCGCCAGCAGCTTAGCTACAGGGTGGGGCTCCTACGAGCAGTACTTC
TRBJ2-6	TRBD2	TRBV28	18	-	CASSRYTSGRAGANVLTF	TGTGCCAGCAGTCGATATACTAGCGGGAGAGCTGGGGCCAACGTCCTGACTTTC
TRBJ2-5	TRBD2	TRBV6-5	15	-	CASKFTSGSEETQYF	TGTGCCAGCAAGTTTACTAGCGGGAGTGAGGAGACCCAGTACTTC
TRBJ2-6	TRBD1	TRBV5-5	15	-	CASRPTGAGANVLTF	TGTGCCAGCAGGCCAACAGGGGCTGGGGCCAACGTCCTGACTTTC
TRBJ2-3	TRBD2	TRBV27	17	-	CASSPQRLAGATDTQYF	TGTGCCAGCAGTCCCCAACGATTAGCGGGAGCAACAGATACGCAGTATTTT
TRBJ1-6	-	TRBV7-2	18	-	CASSSPQGSRTLNSPLHF	TGTGCCAGCAGCTCCCCCCAGGGGTCACGAACCCTAAATTCACCCCTCCACTTT
TRBJ2-7	-	TRBV28	14	-	CASSRTGSSYEQYF	TGTGCCAGCAGCCGAACAGGGAGTTCGTACGAGCAGTACTTC
TRBJ2-5	TRBD2	TRBV9	17	once	CASSVTDGLAGQETQYF	TGTGCCAGCAGCGTAACAGACGGACTAGCGGGACAAGAGACCCAGTACTTC
TRBJ2-7	-	TRBV28	16	-	CASSLPGRDPDYEQYF	TGTGCCAGCAGTTTACCCGGGCGGGACCCAGACTACGAGCAGTACTTC